This is a list of T cell receptor beta chains from one sample in a study of blood T cells in healthy people across ages. TCRdb fed the 5' RACE reads into MiXCR, producing one record per CDR3 protein. Of fewer than 2,000,000 distinct CDR3 sequences listed, roughly 32% are singletons. Source material: blood. All receptors come from a woman aged 25 to 45 in good health. Both conserved end residues are part of each CDR3. Each record gives: J gene, V gene, clone size, D gene, CDR3 protein, CDR3 DNA. A D gene is named only where the DNA matches it firmly. Rows may omit the clone size; those that give it use once, few, many or a size class.

j_gene: TRBJ2-1; v_gene: TRBV7-9; abundance: .; d_gene: .; CDR3aa: CVTASGGIYNEQFF; CDR3nt: TGTGTCACCGCCTCCGGGGGTATTTACAATGAGCAGTTCTTC
j_gene: TRBJ1-1; v_gene: TRBV7-9; abundance: few; d_gene: .; CDR3aa: CASSLGERRGTEAFF; CDR3nt: TGTGCCAGCAGCTTAGGAGAGCGGCGAGGCACTGAAGCTTTCTTT
j_gene: TRBJ2-1; v_gene: TRBV7-9; abundance: few; d_gene: TRBD2; CDR3aa: CASSSTSAPLSYNEQFF; CDR3nt: TGTGCCAGCAGCTCGACTAGCGCTCCTCTAAGCTACAATGAGCAGTTCTTC
j_gene: TRBJ2-7; v_gene: TRBV20-1; abundance: many; d_gene: TRBD1; CDR3aa: CSAIRTGGLDEQYF; CDR3nt: TGCAGTGCAATCCGGACAGGGGGTTTGGACGAGCAGTACTTC
j_gene: TRBJ2-3; v_gene: TRBV7-3; abundance: .; d_gene: TRBD1; CDR3aa: CASSLKGGWGTDTQYF; CDR3nt: TGTGCCAGCAGCTTAAAAGGGGGCTGGGGCACAGATACGCAGTATTTT
j_gene: TRBJ1-1; v_gene: TRBV5-6; abundance: .; d_gene: .; CDR3aa: CASSFLPGNTEAFF; CDR3nt: TGTGCCAGCAGCTTCCTGCCCGGGAACACTGAAGCTTTCTTT
j_gene: TRBJ2-1; v_gene: TRBV6-1; abundance: .; d_gene: .; CDR3aa: CASNEGDSDDEQFF; CDR3nt: TGTGCCAGCAATGAGGGGGACTCCGACGATGAGCAGTTCTTC
j_gene: TRBJ2-3; v_gene: TRBV11-2; abundance: .; d_gene: TRBD2; CDR3aa: CASSFKGMRLAASLTDTQYF; CDR3nt: TGTGCCAGCAGCTTTAAGGGGATGAGACTAGCGGCCTCACTCACAGATACGCAGTATTTT
j_gene: TRBJ1-1; v_gene: TRBV9; abundance: few; d_gene: .; CDR3aa: CASSQLRGETEAFF; CDR3nt: TGTGCCAGCAGCCAGCTCCGGGGGGAAACTGAAGCTTTCTTT
j_gene: TRBJ2-7; v_gene: TRBV4-1; abundance: many; d_gene: TRBD2; CDR3aa: CASRAGGSSGSYEQYF; CDR3nt: TGCGCCAGCAGAGCCGGGGGTTCTAGCGGTTCCTACGAGCAGTACTTC
j_gene: TRBJ1-2; v_gene: TRBV28; abundance: .; d_gene: .; CDR3aa: CASSLSTGSYTF; CDR3nt: TGTGCCAGCAGTTTATCTACCGGGAGCTACACCTTC
j_gene: TRBJ1-2; v_gene: TRBV2; abundance: few; d_gene: TRBD1; CDR3aa: CASSSRDRANYGYTF; CDR3nt: TGTGCCAGCAGCTCCCGGGACAGGGCTAACTATGGCTACACCTTC
j_gene: TRBJ2-3; v_gene: TRBV30; abundance: .; d_gene: .; CDR3aa: CAWALPWSDTQYF; CDR3nt: TGTGCCTGGGCTTTACCCTGGTCGGATACGCAGTATTTT
j_gene: TRBJ2-2; v_gene: TRBV7-3; abundance: .; d_gene: .; CDR3aa: CASSSSRYGGGQNTGELFF; CDR3nt: TGTGCCAGCAGCTCCTCCCGATATGGGGGGGGACAGAACACCGGGGAGCTGTTTTTT
j_gene: TRBJ2-3; v_gene: TRBV27; abundance: .; d_gene: .; CDR3aa: CASTRYSGASTDTQYF; CDR3nt: TGTGCCAGTACCCGTTATAGCGGAGCTAGCACAGATACGCAGTATTTT
j_gene: TRBJ2-7; v_gene: TRBV20-1; abundance: .; d_gene: .; CDR3aa: CSAQAVNYEQYF; CDR3nt: TGCAGTGCCCAGGCGGTTAACTACGAGCAGTACTTC
j_gene: TRBJ1-6; v_gene: TRBV4-1; abundance: .; d_gene: .; CDR3aa: CASSHRVTNEAPLHF; CDR3nt: TGCGCCAGCAGCCACCGCGTCACGAATGAGGCACCCCTCCACTTT
j_gene: TRBJ1-4; v_gene: TRBV11-2; abundance: .; d_gene: TRBD1; CDR3aa: CASSNQNRDRNEKLFF; CDR3nt: TGTGCCAGCAGCAATCAAAACCGGGACAGGAATGAAAAACTGTTTTTT
j_gene: TRBJ2-7; v_gene: TRBV5-1; abundance: few; d_gene: .; CDR3aa: CASSLEGGFPEQYF; CDR3nt: TGCGCCAGCAGCTTGGAAGGAGGCTTTCCCGAGCAGTACTTC
j_gene: TRBJ1-5; v_gene: TRBV20-1; abundance: .; d_gene: .; CDR3aa: CSARDREEQHF; CDR3nt: TGCAGTGCTAGAGATCGTGAGGAACAGCATTTT
j_gene: TRBJ2-6; v_gene: TRBV7-2; abundance: .; d_gene: TRBD1; CDR3aa: CASTSAPGQGAQGANVLTF; CDR3nt: TGTGCCAGCACCTCTGCCCCGGGACAGGGGGCGCAAGGGGCCAACGTCCTGACTTTC
j_gene: TRBJ2-1; v_gene: TRBV13; abundance: .; d_gene: .; CDR3aa: CASSSRLTSSYNEQFF; CDR3nt: TGTGCCAGCAGCTCGCGTTTGACTAGCTCCTACAATGAGCAGTTCTTC
j_gene: TRBJ1-4; v_gene: TRBV3-1; abundance: .; d_gene: TRBD1; CDR3aa: CASTTRRPGQGKEKLFF; CDR3nt: TGTGCCAGCACCACCAGGCGCCCCGGACAGGGGAAGGAAAAACTGTTTTTT
j_gene: TRBJ1-5; v_gene: TRBV6-1; abundance: .; d_gene: .; CDR3aa: CASSGYGVSNQPQHF; CDR3nt: TGTGCCAGCAGTGGGTACGGGGTTAGCAATCAGCCCCAGCATTTT
j_gene: TRBJ1-5; v_gene: TRBV2; abundance: few; d_gene: .; CDR3aa: CASSEGSRNQPQHF; CDR3nt: TGTGCCAGCAGTGAAGGGAGCCGCAATCAGCCCCAGCATTTT